The T cell receptor beta chain under discussion was sequenced for a study of T cells in Graves' hyperthyroidism and ophthalmopathy. This CDR3 spans 17 amino acids. With 1 base clipped from V and 6 bases from J, the junction kept 13 bases outside the gene matches. Germline loops: CDR1 SGHDN, CDR2 FVKESK. Amplification of TCR beta CDR3 regions was performed using RNA transcripts as template. HTBI primers were used for first-round RT-PCR of the TCR CDR3. TCRdb reprocessed the multiplex PCR reads via MiXCR and lists one record per CDR3 protein. The data hold 360,000 or so distinct CDR3 sequences, with roughly 15% observed a single time. This clonotype was observed at least ten times.

The sample consisted of blood. The chain links TRBV14 to TRBJ2-7, with 9 bases that match TRBD1. The source of this sequence is a woman aged 55 to 70 with Graves' ophthalmopathy. DNA of the CDR3: TGTGCCAGCAGCCAAGTTGGCCAATTTGGACAGGGGATCGAGCAGTACTTC. Its translation: CASSQVGQFGQGIEQYF.